This T cell receptor (beta chain) was captured in a study of cytomegalovirus exposure and HLA in healthy donors. Study details: A prior analysis found 95 million to 140 million unique TCR beta sequences from 150 million to 200 million T cells. When 398 donors were genotyped, roughly four fifths of them were found to fall in the Caucasian-associated ancestry cluster.

Trimming left V 6 bases short and J 0 bases short, with 5 bases between. CDR3 length: 12 residues. Germline CDR1 and CDR2: WSHSY and SAAADI. General study findings and limits: DRB1 showed the most TCR associations and HLA-C the fewest in a later analysis, as rates varied by HLA locus. In a later analysis, V- and J-gene trimming of beta chains associated with a DCLRE1C missense variant, replicated independently.

Primers included in the PCR were 60 Vbeta and 13 Jbeta primers. Repertoires were generated with immunoSEQ multiplex PCR, while TCRdb's copy carries only in-frame clones and drops some. The sample shows 170,000 or so clones, around 80% of them seen only once. Details on this clone: Its cognate antigen is unknown.

What was sequenced was PBMCs. This clonotype originated in a woman aged 40 to 55 in good health and CMV-seronegative. The chain uses TRBV10-2 and TRBJ1-2, with no clear D. CDR3 nucleotide sequence: TGCGCCAGCAGACAGACTAACTATGGCTACACCTTC. Its protein product is CASRQTNYGYTF.